The clone carrying this T cell receptor beta chain occurred a few times. Its antigen is undetermined. The record originates from a study of T cells in Graves' hyperthyroidism and ophthalmopathy. No ophthalmopathy progression within 18 months constituted stable Graves' hyperthyroidism. Broader study findings: The model identified upcoming ophthalmopathy a median about 7.1 months ahead of onset.

RNA transcripts yielded amplified TCR beta CDR3 regions. HTBI primers were employed in a first-round RT-PCR of the TCR CDR3. TCRdb reprocessed the multiplex PCR reads with MiXCR, giving one entry per CDR3 protein. The sample carries roughly 580,000 distinct CDR3 sequences, about half recorded once. The length of the CDR3 is 13 residues. Germline lookup yields CDR1 LNHNV and CDR2 YYDKDF (reference sequence). V was clipped by 4 bases and J by 4 bases; unmatched bases: 1. The source material was peripheral blood or thyroid tissue (not recorded which). This sequence was found in a young woman with Graves' hyperthyroidism. The V call is TRBV15, the J call TRBJ2-3; TRBD2 matches at 8 bases. The CDR3 protein is CATSMTSADTQYF. The CDR3 DNA reads TGTGCCACCAGCATGACTAGCGCAGATACGCAGTATTTT. The whole variable domain, remainder taken from reference TRBV15 and TRBJ2-3, is DAMVIQNPRYQVTQFGKPVTLSCSQTLNHNVMYWYQQKSSQAPKLLFHYYDKDFNNEADTPDNFQSRRPNTSFCFLDIRSPGLGDTAMYLCATSMTSADTQYFGPGTRLTVL.